Following are 19 T cell receptor beta chains from one sample sequenced in a study of control samples from healthy donors and cancer patients. Produced via immunoSEQ multiplex PCR; TCRdb's table is partial and in-frame only. The repertoire holds some 120,000 clones, 70% to 90% seen once, with 2.9% in the top ten. The sequenced sample consisted of blood. All receptors come from a man between 60 and 75 years old in good health.

The chain couples TRBV5-4 to TRBJ2-1; D perhaps matches TRBD2 (5 bases). Trimming left V 4 bases short and J 6 bases short, with 17 bases between. CDR1 is SGHNT, CDR2 YYREEE, per germline (reference sequence). CDR3 length: 15 amino acids. CDR3 DNA: TGTGCCAGCAGCATTTATACTAGGGCGGGCAATGAGCAGTTCTTC. Protein sequence: CASSIYTRAGNEQFF.

In nucleotides, the CDR3 is TGCAGCGTCGCCCGTGGGTTGGAGGGCTACACCTTC. As protein: CSVARGLEGYTF. This chain joins TRBV29-1 and TRBJ1-2; D gene unclear. CDR3 length: 12 amino acids. Trimming stripped 6 bases from V and 8 bases from J, with 16 bases between. The V gene's germline CDR1 is SQVTM and CDR2 ANQGSEA.

The chain links TRBV7-2 to TRBJ1-2; D ambiguous. The CDR3 loop spans 14 amino acids. CDR1 and CDR2 from the germline V gene are SGHTA and FQGNSA. Trimming removed 2 bases at V and 7 bases at J, with 14 bases between. Here the CDR3 reads CASSLSQSPGGYTF. CDR3 bases: TGTGCCAGCAGCTTATCCCAATCTCCGGGTGGCTACACCTTC.

The J gene is TRBJ1-2, the V gene TRBV15; TRBD1 matches at 8 bases. The CDR3 has 13 amino acids. V lost 5 bases and J lost 8; bases outside the gene matches: 7. Germline values: CDR1 LNHNV, CDR2 YYDKDF (reference sequence). Here the CDR3 DNA reads TGTGCCACCAGCCCCGACAGGGGAACCGGCTACACCTTC. As protein: CATSPDRGTGYTF.

The CDR3 coding sequence is TGTGCCAGCACCCCAGCGGGACTAGGCTACGAGCAGTACTTC. It specifies CASTPAGLGYEQYF. This chain connects TRBV6-5 to TRBJ2-7, with TRBD2 matching over 8 bases. The CDR3 has 14 residues. The junction had 8 bases not matched to a gene; V was cut back by 7 bases and J by 3 bases. Germline CDR1 MNHEY, CDR2 SVGAGI.

The chain joins TRBV5-1 to TRBJ2-7; D might be TRBD1 (6 bases). The CDR3 runs to 14 residues. With 0 bases removed from V and 3 bases from J, the gap between germline ends came to 10 bases. The germline V gene has CDR1 SGHRS and CDR2 YFSETQ. CDR3 region: CASSLDRVVYEQYF. DNA for the CDR3: TGCGCCAGCAGCTTGGACAGGGTGGTCTACGAGCAGTACTTC.

The gene calls are TRBV28 and TRBJ1-4, with 10 bases that match TRBD1. The CDR3 covers 16 residues. Germline V gene sequence: CDR1 MDHEN, CDR2 SYDVKM. J lost 9 bases, V lost 6 bases, and 13 bases had no gene match. The chain's CDR3 is CASSPSTTGGVKKLFF. DNA for the CDR3: TGTGCCAGCAGCCCTTCGACGACAGGGGGCGTCAAAAAACTGTTTTTT.

This clone was seen a handful of times. The chain has TRBV30 and TRBJ1-5; TRBD1 aligns across 9 bases. CDR1 and CDR2 from the germline V gene are GTSNPN and SVGIG (reference sequence). V lost 2 bases, J lost 8 bases, and 10 bases stayed unmatched. The CDR3 is 15 amino acids. Here the CDR3 reads CAWSKPGTGNEPQHF. The CDR3 coding sequence is TGTGCCTGGAGTAAACCCGGGACAGGGAACGAGCCCCAGCATTTT.

This chain joins TRBV7-3 and TRBJ2-2, with TRBD2 identical over 7 bases. Trimming took 5 bases from V and 5 from J; bases not matched to a gene: 14. Germline lookup yields CDR1 SGHTA and CDR2 FQGTGA. CDR3 size: 17 residues. The CDR3 DNA follows: TGTGCCAGCAGCCCGACTGTTTCCGGGCGGGGGACCGGGGAGCTGTTTTTT. Translated: CASSPTVSGRGTGELFF.

CDR3 residues: CASSLVIRTPSVEQFF. In DNA form, the CDR3 reads TGTGCCAGCAGCTTAGTGATCCGGACTCCTTCCGTAGAGCAGTTCTTC. V and J are TRBV7-2 and TRBJ2-1, with a possible D match to TRBD2 (5 bases). CDR3 size: 16 residues. Germline-derived CDR1 and CDR2 are SGHTA and FQGNSA. V lost 1 base to trimming and J lost 10 bases, with 20 bases between them.

This clone was counted once. V and J are TRBV28 and TRBJ1-5; no clear D gene. V was trimmed by 4 bases and J by 2 bases, leaving 6 bases between them. The CDR3 is 13 residues long. Germline-derived CDR1 and CDR2 are MDHEN and SYDVKM. This chain's CDR3 is CASSWQGNQPQHF. Written as DNA, the CDR3 is TGTGCCAGCAGTTGGCAGGGCAATCAGCCCCAGCATTTT.

The V and J genes are TRBV5-1 and TRBJ1-1; 7 positions match TRBD1. V lost 5 bases to trimming and J lost 0 bases; unmatched junction nucleotides: 19. Germline V gene sequence: CDR1 SGHRS, CDR2 YFSETQ. The CDR3 is 19 amino acids. CDR3 sequence reads: CASSLGTARAGVLNTEAFF. Written as DNA, the CDR3 is TGCGCCAGCAGTCTTGGGACAGCGAGAGCCGGCGTGCTGAACACTGAAGCTTTCTTT.

This chain connects TRBV28 to TRBJ1-5; 7 nucleotides match TRBD1. CDR3 size: 14 residues. Germline loops: CDR1 MDHEN, CDR2 SYDVKM. Trimming cost V 4 bases and J 4 bases; bases outside gene matches: 4. CDR3 nucleotides: TGTGCCAGCAGTTGGGACAGCTTTAATCAGCCCCAGCATTTT. Protein sequence: CASSWDSFNQPQHF.

The rearrangement joins TRBV5-1 to TRBJ1-1; TRBD1 is a possible D gene (6 bases). Germline V gene lookup returns CDR1 SGHRS and CDR2 YFSETQ. This CDR3 is 16 amino acids long. V shed 4 bases and J shed 1 base, with 17 bases lying between them. CDR3 nucleotides: TGCGCCAGCAGCCCCTCCCCAACAGGGCGGAACACTGAAGCTTTCTTT. This sequence encodes CASSPSPTGRNTEAFF.

The chain combines TRBV18 with TRBJ2-2; 7 bases are a match to TRBD1. Germline-derived CDR1 and CDR2 are KGHSH and LQKENI. This CDR3 has 15 residues. Trimming at V came to 2 bases and at J to 5 bases, leaving 5 bases not matched to a gene. CDR3 nucleotides: TGTGCCAGCTCACCAGGGACAGCCACGACCGGGGAGCTGTTTTTT. Protein: CASSPGTATTGELFF.

This chain joins TRBV24-1 and TRBJ1-1; TRBD1 might be the D (5 bases). Germline values: CDR1 KGHDR, CDR2 SFDVKD. The V and J ends lost 5 bases and 5 bases respectively, with 23 bases between them. This CDR3 has 17 amino acids. The CDR3 DNA follows: TGTGCCACCAGTGCCCCCGCCCCGACAGTGAGGACTACTGAAGCTTTCTTT. It encodes CATSAPAPTVRTTEAFF.

V and J are TRBV6-5 and TRBJ2-3; tentative D call: TRBD1 (5 bases). The CDR3 is 15 amino acids. V was shortened by 0 bases and J by 3 bases, with 10 bases between the two germline ends. Per germline, CDR1 MNHEY and CDR2 SVGAGI. The CDR3 sequence: CASSYSRQTTDTQYF. CDR3 DNA sequence: TGTGCCAGCAGTTACTCCCGACAGACGACAGATACGCAGTATTTT.

The chain recombines TRBV7-9 with TRBJ1-4; weak D call: TRBD1 (5 bases). The CDR3 is made up of 12 amino acids. Germline loops: CDR1 SEHNR, CDR2 FQNEAQ (reference sequence). Trimming removed 7 bases at V and 8 bases at J, with 11 bases between. For the CDR3, the DNA is TGTGCCAGCACCTCTTCAGGGGAAAAACTGTTTTTT. This gives the protein CASTSSGEKLFF.

The chain is built from TRBV19 and TRBJ1-2; the D is unclear. The CDR3 totals 12 residues. Looked up from germline, CDR1 is LNHDA and CDR2 is SQIVND (reference sequence). V was pared by 3 bases and J by 3 bases, with 5 bases between. CDR3 in amino acids: CASSIADYGYTF. DNA of the CDR3: TGTGCCAGTAGTATCGCCGACTATGGCTACACCTTC. The full variable domain, rest sourced from reference TRBV19 and TRBJ1-2, is DGGITQSPKYLFRKEGQNVTLSCEQNLNHDAMYWYRQDPGQGLRLIYYSQIVNDFQKGDIAEGYSVSREKKESFPLTVTSAQKNPTAFYLCASSIADYGYTFGSGTRLTVV.